This T cell receptor (beta chain) originates from a study of cytotoxic CD8 clonotypes in ibrutinib-treated CLL. The CDR3 has 19 amino acids. Trimming removed 0 bases at V and 2 bases at J, with 19 bases between. The germline gives CDR1 MRHNA, CDR2 SNTAGT. Some clones are missing from TCRdb's copy, which holds only in-frame ones; the method was immunoSEQ multiplex PCR. This table holds some 130,000 clones, 70% to 90% found once. The rearrangement uses TRBV6-4 and TRBJ2-2; D may match TRBD1 or TRBD2 (5 bases each). This specimen consisted of PBMCs, obtained after 24 months of ibrutinib treatment. The TCR originated in a human donor with chronic lymphocytic leukemia. The CDR3: CASSDSSLPYRTNTGELFF. The CDR3 nucleotides read TGTGCCAGCAGTGACTCGAGTCTCCCCTACAGGACTAACACCGGGGAGCTGTTTTTT.